This T cell receptor beta chain was identified during a study of shared clonotypes between healthy human individuals. Study-wide points: A few donors held approximately 4.5% of naive CD4 clonotypes in common.

Regarding this clone: Its antigen remains unidentified.

CDR1 is SQVTM, CDR2 ANQGSEA, per germline. The CDR3 spans 16 residues. Trimming cost V 4 bases and J 2 bases, with 18 bases left between them. Some clones are missing from TCRdb's copy, which holds only in-frame ones; the method was immunoSEQ multiplex PCR. Seen here are some 1,400,000 clones, roughly 96% observed once, and the top ten hold over 1%. This TCR came from a man aged 30 to 45 in good health. Sample: naive CD4+ T cells sorted from blood. Regarding subset: CD45RA+ positively selected. This chain connects TRBV29-1 to TRBJ2-1; tentatively, D is TRBD2 (6 bases). In DNA, the CDR3 is TGCAGCGTTGGGACTGGGGGGAGTGGTACCTACAATGAGCAGTTCTTC. Translation: CSVGTGGSGTYNEQFF.